This is a list of T cell receptor beta chains from one sample in a study of blood T cell repertoires in COVID-19. This table comes from immunoSEQ multiplex PCR, and its TCRdb copy is limited to in-frame clones, with some not included. Of under 200,000 clones in the sample, roughly 91% were seen once. Sequenced material: peripheral blood. These receptors all stem from a man aged 18 to 35 with acute or convalescent COVID-19. Both conserved end residues are part of each CDR3. The D gene is left open where the match is weak. Size values are once, few and many counts, or a class for expanded clones, and some rows have none.

J	V	size	D	DNA	CDR3
TRBJ1-1	TRBV5-1	few	NA	TGCGCCAGCAGCTTGGCGGGGAACACTGAAGCTTTCTTT	CASSLAGNTEAFF
TRBJ1-1	TRBV6-5	few	NA	TGTGCCAGCAATTATCTACAGGTTATCAACACTGAAGCTTTCTTT	CASNYLQVINTEAFF
TRBJ1-1	TRBV29-1	NA	TRBD1	TGCAGCGATGGGACAGTTAAAGCTTTCTTT	CSDGTVKAFF
TRBJ2-7	TRBV10-2	NA	NA	TGCGCCAGCAGTGAGACCACATACGAGCAGTACTTC	CASSETTYEQYF
TRBJ1-2	TRBV24-1	once	TRBD1	TGTGCCACCAGTCCAATAAAGACAGGGAATGGCTACACCTTC	CATSPIKTGNGYTF
TRBJ1-1	TRBV6-5	NA	TRBD1	TGTGCCAGCAGTTACAGGGGGCGAGGCACTGAAGCTTTCTTT	CASSYRGRGTEAFF
TRBJ1-3	TRBV7-6	NA	TRBD1	TGTGCCAGCAGCATCTTCTGGACAGGGGCCGAAACGGGGTTCCTATATTTT	CASSIFWTGAETGFLYF
TRBJ2-3	TRBV18	NA	NA	TGTGCCAGCTCATTCCGTGACCCGGGGACAGATACGCAGTATTTT	CASSFRDPGTDTQYF
TRBJ1-1	TRBV2	once	NA	TGTGCCAGCAGGCTCAGGGGTGGCACTGAAGCTTTCTTT	CASRLRGGTEAFF
TRBJ2-3	TRBV5-6	NA	TRBD1	TGTGCCAGCAGCTCACCGACTCTGGGACAGGGTCCAGATACGCAGTATTTT	CASSSPTLGQGPDTQYF
TRBJ2-5	TRBV7-8	NA	TRBD2	TGTGCCAGCAGCTCGGGACTAGCGGGAACCCATCAAGAGACCCAGTACTTC	CASSSGLAGTHQETQYF
TRBJ2-6	TRBV27	NA	NA	TGTGCCAGCAGTTTCGGGGAGCCCCACTCTGGGGCCAACGTCCTGACTTTC	CASSFGEPHSGANVLTF
TRBJ1-2	TRBV15	NA	TRBD1	TGTGCCACCAGCTTCTTGGGGACAGGATATGGCTACACCTTC	CATSFLGTGYGYTF
TRBJ2-2	TRBV3-1/TRBV3-2	NA	NA	TGTGCCAGCAGCCAAGACACAGAATCGAACACCGGGGAGCTGTTTTTT	CASSQDTESNTGELFF
TRBJ1-1	TRBV12-5	NA	TRBD1	TGTGCTAGTGGTTCGACAACAGGGGAGAACACTGAAGCTTTCTTT	CASGSTTGENTEAFF
TRBJ2-5	TRBV5-5	NA	NA	TGTGCCAGCAGCTTGGGTCTCAGGGCGGAGACCCAGTACTTC	CASSLGLRAETQYF
TRBJ1-1	TRBV18	NA	TRBD1	TGTGCCAGCTCACCCTCGGGACAGGGGAACACTGAAGCTTTCTTT	CASSPSGQGNTEAFF
TRBJ2-2	TRBV18	NA	NA	TGTGCCAGCTCACCTTTATTAAGCGCCGGGGAGCTGTTTTTT	CASSPLLSAGELFF
TRBJ1-2	TRBV6-6	NA	NA	TGTGCCAGCAGGAGGGAAACCTATGGCTACACCTTC	CASRRETYGYTF
TRBJ2-1	TRBV5-1	NA	TRBD1	TGCGCCAGCAGCTTGGGCAGGGGACAGGGAAACCTAGGCACCTACAATGAGCAGTTCTTC	CASSLGRGQGNLGTYNEQFF
TRBJ1-5	TRBV4-2	NA	TRBD1	TGTGCCAGCAGCCTCGGGACAGGGGGGCCGCCCCAGCATTTT	CASSLGTGGPPQHF
TRBJ2-3	TRBV5-1	few	NA	TGCGCCAGCAGCTTGGCAGGGGAGGATACGCAGTATTTT	CASSLAGEDTQYF
TRBJ2-2	TRBV14	NA	TRBD2	TGTGCCAGCAGCCAAGAAAGTCTAGCGGGAGGTGGCGGGGAGCTGTTTTTT	CASSQESLAGGGGELFF
TRBJ2-7	TRBV25-1	NA	NA	TGTGCCAGCAGTGAATTCGGGAAGGGTCACTACGAGCAGTACTTC	CASSEFGKGHYEQYF
TRBJ1-1	TRBV3-1/TRBV3-2	NA	NA	TGTGCCAGCAGCCATACGACAGCTGAAGCTTTCTTT	CASSHTTAEAFF
TRBJ2-7	TRBV6-5	NA	NA	TGTGCCAGCAGTTACCCCCGGGTGACTTGCGAGCAGTACTTC	CASSYPRVTCEQYF
TRBJ1-2	TRBV4-1	NA	NA	TGCGCCAGCAGCCAAGAACAGGACCCTAACTATGGCTACACCTTC	CASSQEQDPNYGYTF
TRBJ2-1	TRBV7-5	NA	NA	TGTGTCAGAAGCAGGGGACTAGCGGGAACCGTACGGGGCGAGCAGTTCTTC	CVRSRGLAGTVRGEQFF
TRBJ1-3	TRBV29-1	once	NA	TGCAGCGTTGGACAGTCGGGAAACACCATATATTTT	CSVGQSGNTIYF
TRBJ2-1	TRBV9	NA	NA	TGTGCCAGCAGCGTAGAAGGCGGGAGAGGACTCCAGGGGCCGTACAATGAGCAGTTCTTC	CASSVEGGRGLQGPYNEQFF
TRBJ1-2	TRBV18	NA	TRBD1	TGTGCCAGCTCACCAGGGACAGGTGACTATGGCTACACCTTC	CASSPGTGDYGYTF
TRBJ1-1	TRBV7-9	NA	TRBD1	TGTGCCAGCACCCCTCAGACAGGGGGCGCTCCGGCTGAAGCTTTCTTT	CASTPQTGGAPAEAFF
TRBJ2-3	TRBV5-1	NA	TRBD2	TGCGCCAGCAGCCCCTACCCGAGCGGGGAAGATACGCAGTATTTT	CASSPYPSGEDTQYF
TRBJ2-3	TRBV18	NA	NA	TGTGCCAGCTCACCACCGGGGGCTAGCACAGATACGCAGTATTTT	CASSPPGASTDTQYF
TRBJ1-6	TRBV27	once	NA	TGTGCCAGCTCCAGGGTACGACAGGTGTCGAATTCACCCCTCCACTTT	CASSRVRQVSNSPLHF
TRBJ1-5	TRBV5-8	NA	TRBD1	TGTGCCAGCAGCTTGGGGCAGGGGGGCAATCAGCCCCAGCATTTT	CASSLGQGGNQPQHF
TRBJ2-7	TRBV18	NA	NA	TGTGCCAGCTCACCAGGGACATTATCCGAGCAGTACTTC	CASSPGTLSEQYF
TRBJ1-4	TRBV19	NA	TRBD1	TGTGCCAGTACGAAGACAGGGTACGAAAAACTGTTTTTT	CASTKTGYEKLFF
TRBJ2-1	TRBV6-6	NA	TRBD1	TGTGCCAGCAGGCAGGGGACAGGGAAGGGCAATGAGCAGTTCTTC	CASRQGTGKGNEQFF
TRBJ1-2	TRBV9	NA	NA	TGTGCCAGCAGCGCGGACCCCGCCGGGAGCTACACCTTC	CASSADPAGSYTF